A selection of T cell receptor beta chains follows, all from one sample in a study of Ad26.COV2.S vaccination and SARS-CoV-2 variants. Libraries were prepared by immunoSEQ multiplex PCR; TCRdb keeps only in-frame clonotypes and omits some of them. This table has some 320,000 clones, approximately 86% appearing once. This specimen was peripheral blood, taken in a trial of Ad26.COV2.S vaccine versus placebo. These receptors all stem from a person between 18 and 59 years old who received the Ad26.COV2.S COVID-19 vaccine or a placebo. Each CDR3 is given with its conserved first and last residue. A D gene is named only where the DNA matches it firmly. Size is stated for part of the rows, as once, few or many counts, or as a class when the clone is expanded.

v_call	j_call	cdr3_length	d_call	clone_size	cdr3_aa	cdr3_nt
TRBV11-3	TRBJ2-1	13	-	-	CASSLTDINEQFF	TGTGCCAGCAGCTTAACCGACATCAATGAGCAGTTCTTC
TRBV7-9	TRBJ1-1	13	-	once	CASSFGRNTEAFF	TGTGCCAGCAGTTTCGGGAGGAACACTGAAGCTTTCTTT
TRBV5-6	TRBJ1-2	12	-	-	CASSLGSYGYTF	TGTGCCAGCAGCTTGGGATCCTATGGCTACACCTTC
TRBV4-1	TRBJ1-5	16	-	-	CASSQDLGRDNQPQHF	TGCGCCAGCAGCCAAGATCTTGGGAGAGACAATCAGCCCCAGCATTTT
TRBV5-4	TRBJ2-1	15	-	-	CASSAFTGLNNEQFF	TGTGCCAGCAGCGCCTTCACGGGACTCAACAATGAGCAGTTCTTC
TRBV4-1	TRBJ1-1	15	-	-	CASSRDPGQNTEAFF	TGCGCCAGCAGCCGAGACCCCGGACAGAACACTGAAGCTTTCTTT
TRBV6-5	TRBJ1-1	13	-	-	CASSYGRGIEAFF	TGTGCCAGCAGTTATGGACGGGGGATTGAAGCTTTCTTT
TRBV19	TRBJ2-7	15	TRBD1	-	CASSNAGTGGYEQYF	TGTGCCAGTAGTAACGCCGGGACAGGGGGCTACGAGCAGTACTTC
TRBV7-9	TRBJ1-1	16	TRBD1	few	CASSPSGQGAFTEAFF	TGTGCCAGCAGCCCTAGTGGGCAGGGGGCGTTCACTGAAGCTTTCTTT
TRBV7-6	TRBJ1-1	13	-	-	CASSLSENTEAFF	TGTGCCAGCAGCTTGTCGGAGAACACTGAAGCTTTCTTT
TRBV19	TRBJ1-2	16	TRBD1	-	CASSIPSGQGAHGYTF	TGTGCCAGTAGTATCCCCTCGGGACAGGGGGCACATGGCTACACCTTC
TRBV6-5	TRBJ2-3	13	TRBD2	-	CASSPTSKDTQYF	TGTGCCAGCAGTCCGACTAGCAAGGATACGCAGTATTTT
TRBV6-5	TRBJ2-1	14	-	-	CASSPLGLRGEQFF	TGTGCCAGCAGTCCGTTGGGCCTCAGGGGTGAGCAGTTCTTC
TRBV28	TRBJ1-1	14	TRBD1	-	CASTGQGEGTEAFF	TGTGCCAGCACCGGACAGGGGGAAGGCACTGAAGCTTTCTTT
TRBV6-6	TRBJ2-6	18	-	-	CASSRAPGSFSGANVLTF	TGTGCCAGCAGTCGGGCCCCGGGCTCTTTCTCTGGGGCCAACGTCCTGACTTTC